The present T cell receptor beta chain was sequenced within a study of blood T cell repertoires in COVID-19. Turning to the study itself: Whether acute or convalescent, the COVID-19 samples came from the United States, Italy and Spain.

The CDR3 is made up of 17 amino acids. After removal of 4 bases from V and 2 bases from J, the junction contained 8 bases not matched to a gene. The germline V gene has CDR1 SGHVS and CDR2 FQNEAQ. The protocol was immunoSEQ multiplex PCR, while the TCRdb copy is restricted to in-frame clones and leaves out a portion. The table shows around 250,000 clones, with approximately 87% occurring only once. The chain couples TRBV7-8 to TRBJ1-4, with 9 bases that match TRBD1. The sequenced sample was peripheral blood. The sequence was collected from a man in his sixties who had recovered from COVID-19. CDR3 residues: CASSSRTGVRTNEKLFF. CDR3 sequence (DNA): TGTGCCAGCAGCTCCCGGACAGGGGTTCGGACTAATGAAAAACTGTTTTTT.